This is a list of T cell receptor beta chains from one sample in a study of T-cell reconstitution after alpha-beta-depleted transplantation in children. TCRdb re-called the PCR reads through MiXCR, storing one row per CDR3 protein. The sample consists of about 420,000 distinct CDR3 sequences, 15% to 20% of them appearing once. Sequences were derived from PBMCs, mostly from graft donor cells, sampled 360 days after TCRalphabeta/CD19-depleted stem cell transplant. The receptors here all came from a boy younger than two who had a stem cell transplant for Wiskott-Aldrich syndrome, so the T cells may come from the graft donor. CDR3s include the opening cysteine and the closing phenylalanine or tryptophan. Each record gives: V gene, clone size, D gene, J gene, CDR3 protein, CDR3 DNA. A D gene is named only where the DNA matches it firmly. Expanded clones are given a class, and other clones once, few, many or no size at all.

>TRBV3-1|-|-|TRBJ2-5
CASSQNLNRKETQYF
TGTGCCAGCAGCCAAAATCTGAATAGGAAGGAGACCCAGTACTTC
>TRBV29-1|few|-|TRBJ2-6
CSVAAGALGAGANVLTF
TGCAGCGTTGCGGCAGGGGCGTTGGGGGCTGGGGCCAACGTCCTGACTTTC
>TRBV19|-|-|TRBJ1-1
CASSIFRGSSEAFF
TGTGCCAGTAGTATTTTTCGGGGTTCGTCTGAAGCTTTCTTT
>TRBV7-2|-|TRBD2|TRBJ2-1
CASRQSGRAKNEQFF
TGTGCCAGCAGACAAAGCGGGAGGGCCAAGAATGAGCAGTTCTTC
>TRBV25-1|few|-|TRBJ2-5
CASSELSYRGLQETQYF
TGTGCCAGCAGTGAACTCTCTTATAGGGGCTTGCAAGAGACCCAGTACTTC
>TRBV11-1|-|TRBD2|TRBJ2-3
CASSGTSGGRTTRTDTQYF
TGTGCCAGCTCCGGGACTAGCGGGGGGAGAACAACCCGCACAGATACGCAGTATTTT
>TRBV5-1|-|TRBD1|TRBJ2-5
CASSGRQGAGETQYF
TGCGCCAGCAGCGGACGACAGGGGGCGGGGGAGACCCAGTACTTC
>TRBV4-3|few|-|TRBJ2-7
CASSQLRGVVRDEQYF
TGCGCCAGCAGCCAATTACGAGGAGTAGTACGAGACGAGCAGTACTTC
>TRBV15|few|TRBD1|TRBJ2-4
CATSRPGTGGLLSKNIQYF
TGTGCCACCAGCAGACCCGGGACAGGGGGGCTTCTTAGCAAAAACATTCAGTACTTC
>TRBV9|-|-|TRBJ2-2
CASSARDFQTGELFF
TGTGCCAGCAGCGCCCGGGACTTTCAAACCGGGGAGCTGTTTTTT
>TRBV13|few|-|TRBJ2-5
CASSYIHRGDPQETQYF
TGTGCCAGCAGCTACATTCATAGGGGCGACCCACAAGAGACCCAGTACTTC
>TRBV5-1|few|-|TRBJ2-1
CASSSRVASGVYNEQFF
TGCGCCAGCAGCTCCCGGGTTGCGTCTGGGGTATACAATGAGCAGTTCTTC
>TRBV5-1|-|TRBD1|TRBJ2-2
CASSLQGAVGELFF
TGCGCCAGCAGCTTGCAGGGGGCTGTCGGGGAGCTGTTTTTT
>TRBV11-2|many|-|TRBJ2-6
CASSHLAQTNSGANVLTF
TGTGCCAGCAGCCACCTGGCCCAGACCAACTCTGGGGCCAACGTCCTGACTTTC
>TRBV18|-|-|TRBJ2-3
CASSPLTGYDTQYF
TGTGCCAGCTCACCGCTCACAGGGTACGATACGCAGTATTTT
>TRBV10-3|many|-|TRBJ1-5
CAISEWGGSNQPQHF
TGTGCCATCAGTGAATGGGGGGGAAGCAATCAGCCCCAGCATTTT
>TRBV7-9|few|-|TRBJ2-1
CASRGRLSSYNEQFF
TGTGCCAGCAGGGGGAGACTGAGCTCCTACAATGAGCAGTTCTTC
>TRBV10-3|-|TRBD1|TRBJ2-7
CAISGQGFVYEQYF
TGTGCCATCAGTGGACAGGGGTTCGTCTACGAGCAGTACTTC
>TRBV27|few|TRBD1|TRBJ2-7
CASSLLPGQGYYEQYF
TGTGCCAGCAGTTTACTCCCGGGACAGGGATACTACGAGCAGTACTTC
>TRBV7-2|few|-|TRBJ1-4
CASSLGPGDNEKLFF
TGTGCCAGCAGCTTAGGTCCAGGGGATAATGAAAAACTGTTTTTT
>TRBV6-6|few|-|TRBJ1-2
CASSAGNYGYTF
TGTGCCAGCAGTGCAGGGAACTATGGCTACACCTTC
>TRBV20-1|-|TRBD1|TRBJ1-1
CSAAQGAWMNTEAFF
TGCAGTGCAGCACAGGGGGCTTGGATGAACACTGAAGCTTTCTTT
>TRBV11-2|few|-|TRBJ2-2
CASSLQHITGELFF
TGTGCCAGCAGTTTACAGCATATCACCGGGGAGCTGTTTTTT
>TRBV5-1|-|-|TRBJ2-7
CASRTTAQYEQYF
TGCGCCAGCAGGACAACGGCTCAATACGAGCAGTACTTC
>TRBV20-1|few|-|TRBJ2-6
CSARDQGSGANVLTF
TGCAGTGCTAGAGATCAAGGCTCTGGGGCCAACGTCCTGACTTTC
>TRBV5-6|-|TRBD2|TRBJ2-1
CASSLVGGSSYNEQFF
TGTGCCAGCAGCTTGGTGGGGGGGAGCTCCTACAATGAGCAGTTCTTC
>TRBV28|few|TRBD1|TRBJ1-2
CASSPYFGQGSNYGYTF
TGTGCCAGCAGTCCTTATTTCGGACAGGGGAGTAACTATGGCTACACCTTC
>TRBV6-1|-|TRBD1|TRBJ1-5
CASKTGSNQPQHF
TGTGCCAGTAAGACAGGGAGCAATCAGCCCCAGCATTTT
>TRBV12-3/TRBV12-4|-|-|TRBJ1-5
CASSLGRRVSSKPQHF
TGTGCCAGCAGTTTAGGTCGCAGGGTATCCTCCAAGCCCCAGCATTTT
>TRBV27|-|TRBD2|TRBJ2-7
CASSLLAGGLEQYF
TGTGCCAGCAGTTTACTAGCGGGGGGTCTGGAGCAGTACTTC
>TRBV11-2|-|-|TRBJ2-7
CASSLAPGPYEQYF
TGTGCCAGCAGCTTAGCTCCGGGGCCCTACGAGCAGTACTTC
>TRBV24-1|few|TRBD2|TRBJ2-3
CATSDSYPSGEGDTQYF
TGTGCCACCAGTGACTCCTACCCTAGCGGGGAAGGAGATACGCAGTATTTT
>TRBV27|-|-|TRBJ2-1
CASSYNPGVGEQFF
TGTGCCAGCAGTTACAATCCGGGGGTTGGTGAGCAGTTCTTC
>TRBV14|few|-|TRBJ2-5
CASSRLGQVQETQYF
TGTGCCAGCAGCCGACTAGGACAAGTCCAAGAGACCCAGTACTTC
>TRBV15|-|TRBD1|TRBJ2-3
CATSRYRGPTYTQYF
TGTGCCACCAGCCGTTACAGGGGGCCGACATATACGCAGTATTTT
>TRBV12-3/TRBV12-4|few|-|TRBJ2-3
CASSLGPGADTQYF
TGTGCCAGCAGTTTAGGTCCAGGGGCAGATACGCAGTATTTT
>TRBV5-1|-|-|TRBJ2-7
CASTGRAYEQYF
TGCGCCAGCACGGGCAGAGCCTACGAGCAGTACTTC
>TRBV15|-|TRBD2|TRBJ2-1
CATSRRRGSSYNEQFF
TGTGCCACCAGCAGAAGACGCGGGAGCTCCTACAATGAGCAGTTCTTC
>TRBV10-3|few|TRBD1|TRBJ2-1
CAISESVGDRGYNEQFF
TGTGCCATCAGTGAGTCCGTCGGGGACAGGGGATACAATGAGCAGTTCTTC
>TRBV4-1|-|TRBD2|TRBJ2-3
CASSQDYLRLRLAGEGADTQYF
TGCGCCAGCAGCCAAGATTATCTAAGGCTTAGGCTAGCGGGAGAAGGGGCAGATACGCAGTATTTT
>TRBV7-2|-|TRBD2|TRBJ2-5
CASSLKGTSGGETQYF
TGTGCCAGCAGCCTTAAGGGGACTAGCGGGGGGGAGACCCAGTACTTC
>TRBV11-2|few|TRBD1|TRBJ2-4
CASSDRDSGLAKNIQYF
TGTGCCAGCAGCGACCGGGACAGTGGGCTAGCCAAAAACATTCAGTACTTC
>TRBV12-3/TRBV12-4|-|TRBD2|TRBJ2-7
CASSQAGALGEQYF
TGTGCCAGCAGTCAAGCGGGAGCTCTGGGGGAGCAGTACTTC